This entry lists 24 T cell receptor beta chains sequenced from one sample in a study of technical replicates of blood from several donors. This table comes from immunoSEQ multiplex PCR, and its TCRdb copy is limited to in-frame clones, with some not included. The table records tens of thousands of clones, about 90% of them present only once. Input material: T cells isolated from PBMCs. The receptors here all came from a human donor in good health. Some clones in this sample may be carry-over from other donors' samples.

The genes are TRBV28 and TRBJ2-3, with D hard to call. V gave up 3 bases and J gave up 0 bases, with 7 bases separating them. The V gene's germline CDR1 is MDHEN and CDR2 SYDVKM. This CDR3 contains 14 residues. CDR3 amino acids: CASSFTGSTDTQYF. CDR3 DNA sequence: TGTGCCAGCAGTTTTACGGGTAGCACAGATACGCAGTATTTT.

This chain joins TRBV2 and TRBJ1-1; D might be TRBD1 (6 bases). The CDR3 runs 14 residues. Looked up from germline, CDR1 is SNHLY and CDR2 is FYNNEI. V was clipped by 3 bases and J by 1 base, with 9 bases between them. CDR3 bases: TGTGCCAGCAGTGACCCAGGGGAGAACACTGAAGCTTTCTTT. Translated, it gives CASSDPGENTEAFF.

CDR3 residues: CASSISVGWNTEAFF. DNA of the CDR3: TGTGCCAGTAGTATCAGCGTCGGTTGGAACACTGAAGCTTTCTTT. The chain uses TRBV19 and TRBJ1-1; D is uncertain. CDR1 is LNHDA and CDR2 is SQIVND in the germline V gene (reference sequence). V was cut by 3 bases and J by 1 base, with 12 bases left in between. The length of the CDR3 is 15 residues.

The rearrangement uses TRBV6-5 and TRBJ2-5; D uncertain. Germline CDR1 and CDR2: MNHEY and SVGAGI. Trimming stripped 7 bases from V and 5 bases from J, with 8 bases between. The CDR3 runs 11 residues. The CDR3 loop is CASTGSETQYF. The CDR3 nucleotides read TGTGCCAGCACAGGTTCCGAGACCCAGTACTTC.

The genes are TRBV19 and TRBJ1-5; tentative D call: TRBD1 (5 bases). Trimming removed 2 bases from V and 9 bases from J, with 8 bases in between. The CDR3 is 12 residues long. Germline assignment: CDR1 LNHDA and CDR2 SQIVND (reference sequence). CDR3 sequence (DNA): TGTGCCAGTAGTATACGTCAGGGGCCCCAGCATTTT. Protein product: CASSIRQGPQHF.

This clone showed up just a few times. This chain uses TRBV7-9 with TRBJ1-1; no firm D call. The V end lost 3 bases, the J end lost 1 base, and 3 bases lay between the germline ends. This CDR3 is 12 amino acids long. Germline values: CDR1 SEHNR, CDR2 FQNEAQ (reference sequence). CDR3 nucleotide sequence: TGTGCCAGCAGCTTCTCGAACACTGAAGCTTTCTTT. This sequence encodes CASSFSNTEAFF.

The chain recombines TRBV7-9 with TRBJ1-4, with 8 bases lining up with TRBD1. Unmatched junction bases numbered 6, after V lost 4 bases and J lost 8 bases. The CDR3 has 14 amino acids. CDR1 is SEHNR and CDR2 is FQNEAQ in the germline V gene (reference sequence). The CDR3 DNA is TGTGCCAGCAGCTCGGACAGGGTTTTGGAAAAACTGTTTTTT. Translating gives CASSSDRVLEKLFF.

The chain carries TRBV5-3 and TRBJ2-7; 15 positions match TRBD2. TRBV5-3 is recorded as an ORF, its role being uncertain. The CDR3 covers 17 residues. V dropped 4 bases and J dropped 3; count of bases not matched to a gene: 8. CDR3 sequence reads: CARSPGTSGRTFYEQYF. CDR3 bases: TGTGCCAGAAGCCCGGGGACTAGCGGGAGGACGTTCTACGAGCAGTACTTC.

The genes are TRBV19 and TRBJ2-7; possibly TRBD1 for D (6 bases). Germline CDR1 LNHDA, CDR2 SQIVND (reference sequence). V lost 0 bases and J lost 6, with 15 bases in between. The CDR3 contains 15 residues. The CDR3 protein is CASSIDFYRVGEQYF. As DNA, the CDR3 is TGTGCCAGTAGTATAGATTTCTACAGGGTGGGCGAGCAGTACTTC.

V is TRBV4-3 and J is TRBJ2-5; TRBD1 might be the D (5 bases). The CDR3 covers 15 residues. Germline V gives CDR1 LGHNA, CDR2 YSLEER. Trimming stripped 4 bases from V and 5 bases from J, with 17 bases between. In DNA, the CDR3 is TGCGCCAGCAGCCGTGGAAGGGGAAAGGGGGAGACCCAGTACTTC. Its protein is CASSRGRGKGETQYF.

CDR3 residues: CASSNSGLGTDTQYF. CDR3 DNA: TGTGCCAGCTCCAATAGCGGCCTGGGGACAGATACGCAGTATTTT. The rearrangement links TRBV2 to TRBJ2-3; D is perhaps TRBD2 (6 bases). Trimming pared 8 bases from V and 3 bases from J, leaving 18 bases between. Looked up from germline, CDR1 is SNHLY and CDR2 is FYNNEI. This CDR3 region has 15 residues.

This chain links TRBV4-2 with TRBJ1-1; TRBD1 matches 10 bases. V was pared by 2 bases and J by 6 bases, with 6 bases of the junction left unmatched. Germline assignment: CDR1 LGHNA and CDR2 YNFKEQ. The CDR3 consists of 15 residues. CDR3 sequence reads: CASSQPGQGKSEAFF. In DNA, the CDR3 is TGTGCCAGCAGCCAACCGGGACAGGGGAAGTCTGAAGCTTTCTTT.

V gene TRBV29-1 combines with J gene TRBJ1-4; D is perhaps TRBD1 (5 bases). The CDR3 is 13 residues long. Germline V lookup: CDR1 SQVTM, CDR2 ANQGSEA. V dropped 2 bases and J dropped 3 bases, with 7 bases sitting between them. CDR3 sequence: CSVEKGANEKLFF. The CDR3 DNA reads TGCAGCGTTGAAAAAGGGGCTAATGAAAAACTGTTTTTT.

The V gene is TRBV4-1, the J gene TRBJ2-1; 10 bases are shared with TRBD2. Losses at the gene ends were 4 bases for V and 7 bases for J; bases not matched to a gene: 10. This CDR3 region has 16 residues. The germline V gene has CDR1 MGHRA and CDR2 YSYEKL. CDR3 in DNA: TGCGCCAGCAGCCTCCCTTTGGCTAGCGGGAGTAATGAGCAGTTCTTC. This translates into CASSLPLASGSNEQFF.

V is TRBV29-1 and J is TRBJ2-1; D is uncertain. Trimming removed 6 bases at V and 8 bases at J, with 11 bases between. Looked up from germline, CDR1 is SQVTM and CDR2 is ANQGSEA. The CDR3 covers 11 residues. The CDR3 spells CSVSLGHEQFF. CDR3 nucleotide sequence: TGCAGCGTCTCCTTGGGCCATGAGCAGTTCTTC.

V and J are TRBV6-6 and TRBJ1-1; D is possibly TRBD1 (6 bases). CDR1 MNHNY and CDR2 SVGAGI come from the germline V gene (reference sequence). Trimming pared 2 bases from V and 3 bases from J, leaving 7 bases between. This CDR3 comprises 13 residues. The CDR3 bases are TGTGCCAGCAGTTACCCAGGGGACACTGAAGCTTTCTTT. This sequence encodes CASSYPGDTEAFF.

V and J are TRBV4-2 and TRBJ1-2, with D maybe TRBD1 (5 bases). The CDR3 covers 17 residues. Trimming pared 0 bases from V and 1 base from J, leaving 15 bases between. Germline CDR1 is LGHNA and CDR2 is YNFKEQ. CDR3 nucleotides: TGTGCCAGCAGCCAAGAAATGTTGGCAGGGCTTAACTATGGCTACACCTTC. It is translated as CASSQEMLAGLNYGYTF.

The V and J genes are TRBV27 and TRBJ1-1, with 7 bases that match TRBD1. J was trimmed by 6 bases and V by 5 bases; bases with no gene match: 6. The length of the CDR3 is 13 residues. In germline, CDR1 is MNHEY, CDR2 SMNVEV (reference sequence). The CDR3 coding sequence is TGTGCCAGCAGTCAGGGGGTTACAGCTGAAGCTTTCTTT. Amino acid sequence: CASSQGVTAEAFF.

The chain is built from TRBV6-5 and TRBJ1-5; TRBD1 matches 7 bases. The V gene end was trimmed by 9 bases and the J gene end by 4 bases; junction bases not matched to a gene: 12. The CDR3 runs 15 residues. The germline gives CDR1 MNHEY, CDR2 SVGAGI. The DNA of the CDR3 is TGTGCCAGTTCGGCCCAGGGGGAGCCAAATCAGCCCCAGCATTTT. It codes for CASSAQGEPNQPQHF.

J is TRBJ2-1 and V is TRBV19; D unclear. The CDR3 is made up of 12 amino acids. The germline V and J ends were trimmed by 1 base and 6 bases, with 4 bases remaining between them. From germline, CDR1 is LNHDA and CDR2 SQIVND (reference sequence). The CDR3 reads CASSIAFNEQFF. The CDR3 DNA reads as TGTGCCAGTAGTATAGCATTCAATGAGCAGTTCTTC.

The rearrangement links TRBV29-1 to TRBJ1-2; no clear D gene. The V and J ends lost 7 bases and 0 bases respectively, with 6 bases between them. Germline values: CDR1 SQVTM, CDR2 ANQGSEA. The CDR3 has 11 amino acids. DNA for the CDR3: TGCAGCGGGGAGGCTAACTATGGCTACACCTTC. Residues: CSGEANYGYTF.

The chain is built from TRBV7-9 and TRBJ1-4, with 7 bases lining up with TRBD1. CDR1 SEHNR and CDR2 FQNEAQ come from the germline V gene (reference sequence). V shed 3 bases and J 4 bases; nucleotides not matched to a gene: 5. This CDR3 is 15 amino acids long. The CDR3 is CASSLRQGDNEKLFF. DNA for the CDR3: TGTGCCAGCAGCTTGAGACAGGGAGATAATGAAAAACTGTTTTTT.

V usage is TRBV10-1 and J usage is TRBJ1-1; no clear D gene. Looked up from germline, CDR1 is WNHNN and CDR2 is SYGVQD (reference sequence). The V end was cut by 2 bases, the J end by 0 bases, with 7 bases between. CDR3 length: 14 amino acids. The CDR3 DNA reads TGCGCCAGCAGTGAGACTTCCATGAACACTGAAGCTTTCTTT. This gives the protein CASSETSMNTEAFF.

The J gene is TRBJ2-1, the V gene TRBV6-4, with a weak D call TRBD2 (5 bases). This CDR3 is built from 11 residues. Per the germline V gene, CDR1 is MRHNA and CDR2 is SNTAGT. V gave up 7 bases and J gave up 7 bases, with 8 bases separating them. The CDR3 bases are TGTGCCAGCAACCGCGGGAATGAGCAGTTCTTC. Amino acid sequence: CASNRGNEQFF.